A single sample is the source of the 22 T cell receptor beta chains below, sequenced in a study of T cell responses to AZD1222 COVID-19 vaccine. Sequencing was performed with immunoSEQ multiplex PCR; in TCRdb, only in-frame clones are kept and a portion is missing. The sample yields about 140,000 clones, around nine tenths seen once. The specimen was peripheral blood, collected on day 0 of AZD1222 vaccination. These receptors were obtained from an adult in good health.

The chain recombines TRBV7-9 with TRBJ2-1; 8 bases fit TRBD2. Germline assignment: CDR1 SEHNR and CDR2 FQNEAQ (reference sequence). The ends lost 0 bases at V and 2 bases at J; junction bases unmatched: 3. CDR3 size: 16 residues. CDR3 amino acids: CASSLAGSGTYNEQFF. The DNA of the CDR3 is TGTGCCAGCAGCTTAGCCGGTAGCGGGACCTACAATGAGCAGTTCTTC.

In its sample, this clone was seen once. The CDR3 protein is CASSIGLAGELDTGELFF. The CDR3 nucleotides are TGTGCCAGCAGCATCGGACTAGCGGGGGAATTGGACACCGGGGAGCTGTTTTTT. The chain carries TRBV7-6 and TRBJ2-2; 13 nucleotides agree with TRBD2. The CDR3 runs 18 residues. V was pared by 5 bases and J by 3 bases, with 9 bases of the junction left unmatched. Germline CDR1 is SGHVS and CDR2 is FNYEAQ. Using reference TRBV7-6 and TRBJ2-2 for the parts outside the CDR3, the full variable domain is GAGVSQSPRYKVTKRGQDVALRCDPISGHVSLYWYRQALGQGPEFLTYFNYEAQQDKSGLPNDRFSAERPEGSISTLTIQRTEQRDSAMYRCASSIGLAGELDTGELFFGEGSRLTVL.

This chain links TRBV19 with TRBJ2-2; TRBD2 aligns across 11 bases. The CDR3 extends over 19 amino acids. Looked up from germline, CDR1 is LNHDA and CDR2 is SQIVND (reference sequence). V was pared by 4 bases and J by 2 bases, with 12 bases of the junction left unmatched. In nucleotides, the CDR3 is TGTGCCAGTAGTACAGCCTTTTTGACTAGCGGGGTTAACACCGGGGAGCTGTTTTTT. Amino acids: CASSTAFLTSGVNTGELFF.

The CDR3 reads CASSLVSANTEAFF. Written as DNA, the CDR3 is TGCGCCAGCAGCTTGGTCTCAGCTAACACTGAAGCTTTCTTT. The chain has TRBV5-1 and TRBJ1-1, with unresolved D. Germline V gene sequence: CDR1 SGHRS, CDR2 YFSETQ. The CDR3 loop spans 14 amino acids. The V gene lost 0 bases and the J gene lost 2 bases, with 8 bases spanning the gap.

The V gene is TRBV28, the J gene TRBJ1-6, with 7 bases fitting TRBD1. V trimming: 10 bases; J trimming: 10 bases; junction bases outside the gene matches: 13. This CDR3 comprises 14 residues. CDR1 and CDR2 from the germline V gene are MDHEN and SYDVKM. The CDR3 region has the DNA TGTGCCATCAAGACAGGGAGAGATTCCTCACCCCTCCACTTT. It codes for CAIKTGRDSSPLHF.

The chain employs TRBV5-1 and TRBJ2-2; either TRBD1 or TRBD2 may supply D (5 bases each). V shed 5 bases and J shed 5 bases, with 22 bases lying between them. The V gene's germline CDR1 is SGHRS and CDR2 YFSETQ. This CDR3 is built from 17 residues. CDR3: CASSPEGSTLRTGELFF. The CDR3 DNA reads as TGCGCCAGCAGTCCCGAGGGGTCCACACTGAGAACCGGGGAGCTGTTTTTT.

The CDR3 loop is CASNDRYSNQPQHF. The CDR3 nucleotides read TGTGCCAGTAACGACAGATATAGCAATCAGCCCCAGCATTTT. The chain has TRBV28 and TRBJ1-5, with D tentatively TRBD1 (5 bases). This CDR3 is built from 14 residues. Trimming took 9 bases from V and 0 from J, leaving 12 bases between them. CDR1 and CDR2 from the germline V gene are MDHEN and SYDVKM.

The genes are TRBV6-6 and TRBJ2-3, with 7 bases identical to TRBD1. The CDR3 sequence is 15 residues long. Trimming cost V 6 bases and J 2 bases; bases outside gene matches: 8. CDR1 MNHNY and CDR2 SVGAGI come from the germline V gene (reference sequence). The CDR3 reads CASSRYRGPTDTQYF. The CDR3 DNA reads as TGTGCCAGCAGCCGCTACAGGGGTCCCACAGATACGCAGTATTTT.

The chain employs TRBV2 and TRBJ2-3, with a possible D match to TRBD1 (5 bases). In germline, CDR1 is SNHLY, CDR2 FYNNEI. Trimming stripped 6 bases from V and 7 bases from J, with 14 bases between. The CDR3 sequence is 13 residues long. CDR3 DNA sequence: TGTGCCAGCAGGGACACTCGGGCTAATACGCAGTATTTT. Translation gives CASRDTRANTQYF. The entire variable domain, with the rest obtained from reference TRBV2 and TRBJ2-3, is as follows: EPEVTQTPSHQVTQMGQEVILRCVPISNHLYFYWYRQILGQKVEFLVSFYNNEISEKSEIFDDQFSVERPDGSNFTLKIRSTKLEDSAMYFCASRDTRANTQYFGPGTRLTVL.

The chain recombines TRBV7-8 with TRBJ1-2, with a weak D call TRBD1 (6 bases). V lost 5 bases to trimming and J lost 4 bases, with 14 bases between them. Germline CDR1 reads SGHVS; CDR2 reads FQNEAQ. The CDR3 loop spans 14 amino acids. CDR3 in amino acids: CASSPSGQSYGYTF. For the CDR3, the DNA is TGTGCCAGCAGCCCTAGTGGACAGAGCTATGGCTACACCTTC.

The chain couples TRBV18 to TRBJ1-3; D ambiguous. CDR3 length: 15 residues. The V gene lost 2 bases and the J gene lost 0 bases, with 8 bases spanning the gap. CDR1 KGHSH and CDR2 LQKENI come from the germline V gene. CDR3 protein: CASSPGLRSGNTIYF. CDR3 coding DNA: TGTGCCAGCTCACCAGGACTCCGCTCTGGAAACACCATATATTTT.

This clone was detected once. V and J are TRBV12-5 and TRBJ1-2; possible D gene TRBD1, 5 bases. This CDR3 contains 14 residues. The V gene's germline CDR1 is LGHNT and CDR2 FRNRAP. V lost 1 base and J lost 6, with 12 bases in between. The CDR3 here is CASGLGPQGDGYTF. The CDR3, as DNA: TGTGCTAGTGGTTTGGGTCCTCAAGGGGATGGCTACACCTTC.

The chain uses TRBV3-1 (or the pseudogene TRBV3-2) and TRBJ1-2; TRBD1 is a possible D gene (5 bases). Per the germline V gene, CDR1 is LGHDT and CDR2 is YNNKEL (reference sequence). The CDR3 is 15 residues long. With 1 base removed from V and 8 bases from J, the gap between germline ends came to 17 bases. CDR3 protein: CASSQVGLGGGGYTF. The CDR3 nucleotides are TGTGCCAGCAGCCAAGTGGGGTTGGGGGGTGGCGGCTACACCTTC.

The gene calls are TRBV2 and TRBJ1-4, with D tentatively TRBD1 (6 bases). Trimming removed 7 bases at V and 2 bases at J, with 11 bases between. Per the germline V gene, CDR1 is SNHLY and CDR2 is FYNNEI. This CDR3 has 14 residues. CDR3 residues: CASIRGRTNEKLFF. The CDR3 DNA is TGTGCCAGCATTCGGGGGCGTACTAATGAAAAACTGTTTTTT. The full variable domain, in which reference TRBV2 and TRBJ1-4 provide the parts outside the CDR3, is EPEVTQTPSHQVTQMGQEVILRCVPISNHLYFYWYRQILGQKVEFLVSFYNNEISEKSEIFDDQFSVERPDGSNFTLKIRSTKLEDSAMYFCASIRGRTNEKLFFGSGTQLSVL.

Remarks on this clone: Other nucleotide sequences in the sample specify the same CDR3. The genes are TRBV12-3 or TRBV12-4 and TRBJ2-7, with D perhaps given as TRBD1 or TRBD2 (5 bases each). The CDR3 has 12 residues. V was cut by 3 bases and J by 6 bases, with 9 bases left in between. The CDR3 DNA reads TGTGCCAGCAGTTTTGGTGGGGGCGAGCAGTACTTC. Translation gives CASSFGGGEQYF.

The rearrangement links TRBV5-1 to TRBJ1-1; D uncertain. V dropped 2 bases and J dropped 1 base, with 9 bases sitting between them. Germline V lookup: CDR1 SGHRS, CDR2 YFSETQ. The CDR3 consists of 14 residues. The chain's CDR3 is CASSLLAANTEAFF. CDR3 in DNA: TGCGCCAGCAGCTTACTGGCGGCGAACACTGAAGCTTTCTTT.

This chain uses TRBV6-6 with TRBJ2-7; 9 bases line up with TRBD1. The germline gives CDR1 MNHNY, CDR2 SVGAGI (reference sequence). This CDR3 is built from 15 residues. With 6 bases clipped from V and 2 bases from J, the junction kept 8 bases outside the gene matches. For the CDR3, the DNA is TGTGCCAGCAGCCAGGACAGGGGTGCCCCCTACGAGCAGTACTTC. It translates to CASSQDRGAPYEQYF.

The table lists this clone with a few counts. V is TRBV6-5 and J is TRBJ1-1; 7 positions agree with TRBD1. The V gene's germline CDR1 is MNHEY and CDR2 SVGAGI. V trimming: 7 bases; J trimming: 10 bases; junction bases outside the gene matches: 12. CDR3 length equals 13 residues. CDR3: CASTSPGTARAFF. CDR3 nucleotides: TGTGCCAGCACCAGTCCCGGGACAGCCAGAGCTTTCTTT.

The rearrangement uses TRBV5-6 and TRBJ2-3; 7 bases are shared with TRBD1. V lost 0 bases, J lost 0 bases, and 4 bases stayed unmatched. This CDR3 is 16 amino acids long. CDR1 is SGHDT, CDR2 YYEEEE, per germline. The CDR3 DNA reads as TGTGCCAGCAGCTTGGCTCCGACAGGGAGCACAGATACGCAGTATTTT. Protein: CASSLAPTGSTDTQYF.

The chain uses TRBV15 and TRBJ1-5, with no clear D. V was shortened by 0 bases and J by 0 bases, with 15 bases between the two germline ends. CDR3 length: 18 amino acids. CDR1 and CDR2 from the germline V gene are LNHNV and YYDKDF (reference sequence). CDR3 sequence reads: CATSRDSGYGNSNQPQHF. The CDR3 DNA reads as TGTGCCACCAGCAGAGATTCGGGGTACGGAAATAGCAATCAGCCCCAGCATTTT.

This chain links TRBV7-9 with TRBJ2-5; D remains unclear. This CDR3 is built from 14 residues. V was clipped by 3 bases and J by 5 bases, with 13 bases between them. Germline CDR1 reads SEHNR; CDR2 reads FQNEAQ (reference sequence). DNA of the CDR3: TGTGCCAGCAGCTTCACAAGGGCGCACGAGACCCAGTACTTC. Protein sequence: CASSFTRAHETQYF.

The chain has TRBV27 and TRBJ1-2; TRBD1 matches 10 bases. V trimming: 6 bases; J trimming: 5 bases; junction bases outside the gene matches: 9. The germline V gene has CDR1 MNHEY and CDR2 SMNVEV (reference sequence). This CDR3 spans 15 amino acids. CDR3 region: CASRARDRGTYGYTF. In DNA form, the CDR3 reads TGTGCCAGCAGGGCCCGGGACAGGGGAACATATGGCTACACCTTC.